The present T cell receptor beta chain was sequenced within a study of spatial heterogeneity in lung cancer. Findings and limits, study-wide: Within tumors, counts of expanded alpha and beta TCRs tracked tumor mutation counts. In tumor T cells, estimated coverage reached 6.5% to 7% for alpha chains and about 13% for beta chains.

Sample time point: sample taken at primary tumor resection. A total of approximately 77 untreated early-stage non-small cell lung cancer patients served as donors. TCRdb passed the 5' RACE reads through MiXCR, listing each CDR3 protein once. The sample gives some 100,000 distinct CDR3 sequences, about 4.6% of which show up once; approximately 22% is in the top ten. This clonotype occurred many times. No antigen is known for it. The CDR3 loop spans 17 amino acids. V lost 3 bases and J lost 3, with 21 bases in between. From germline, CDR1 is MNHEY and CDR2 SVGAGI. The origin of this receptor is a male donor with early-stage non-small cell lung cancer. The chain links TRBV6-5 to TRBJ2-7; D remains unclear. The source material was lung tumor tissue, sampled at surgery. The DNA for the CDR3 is TGTGCCAGCAGTTATCAAAGATCCAACCCGGAACTCTACGAGCAGTACTTC. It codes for CASSYQRSNPELYEQYF.